The present T cell receptor (beta chain) was sequenced within a study of CD4 T cells in relation to SARS-CoV-2 and coronaviruses. The overall study: PBMCs were cultured with antigen for roughly nine days before TCR beta sequencing. The negative reference was HIV-1 Nef peptide pool or peptide-free culture.

Points on this clone: Its specificity is unknown.

Profiled with immunoSEQ multiplex PCR; TCRdb holds only in-frame clones, not every one. This sample has some 26,000 clones; roughly 70% occur once, and the top ten carry 15% to 20%. The CDR3 runs 14 residues. From germline, CDR1 is MRHNA and CDR2 SNTAGT. The V gene lost 3 bases and the J gene lost 7 bases, with 15 bases spanning the gap. The unexposed donors gave CD4+ T cells in about 2011-2019, prior to COVID-19. CD4+ T cells were isolated from the cells after around 10 days of culture. Cells permitting, SARS-CoV-2 S/N and four cold-coronavirus spikes were tested on unexposed-donor CD4+ T cells. PBMCs were plated at roughly 2 million per well in IL-2-containing medium.

Sequencing input: CD4+ T cells from PBMCs, cultured in vitro. This clonotype originated in a human donor in good health. The V gene is TRBV6-4, the J gene TRBJ1-2; the D is unclear. CDR3 amino acids: CASSDGFQSSGYTF. The CDR3 coding sequence is TGTGCCAGCAGTGATGGATTCCAGTCGAGTGGCTACACCTTC.